The 6 T cell receptor beta chains below come from one sample, sequenced in a study of shared clonotypes between healthy human individuals. Here immunoSEQ multiplex PCR was the method, and the copy in TCRdb shows in-frame clones only, minus some. The repertoire holds over a million clones, with roughly 95% as singletons. Source material: naive CD4+ T cells sorted from blood. The subset: CD45RA+ positively selected. These receptors came from a man younger than 45 in good health.

This chain joins TRBV11-2 and TRBJ2-5, with TRBD2 matching 8 bases. This CDR3 contains 16 residues. The V and J ends lost 7 bases and 5 bases, in that order; junction bases with no gene match: 15. Germline V lookup: CDR1 SGHAT, CDR2 FQNNGV. The DNA of the CDR3 is TGTGCCAGCAACAGAGCTAGCGGCCGGGGGGGGGAGACCCAGTACTTC. It encodes CASNRASGRGGETQYF.

The V and J genes are TRBV11-2 and TRBJ1-3, with D perhaps TRBD1 (5 bases). The V end lost 2 bases, the J end lost 3 bases, and 11 bases lay between the germline ends. Germline CDR1 and CDR2: SGHAT and FQNNGV. This CDR3 region has 15 residues. CDR3 amino acids: CASSLTRDGGNTIYF. Written as DNA, the CDR3 is TGTGCCAGCAGCTTAACCCGGGACGGTGGAAACACCATATATTTT.

This sequence joins TRBV19 and TRBJ2-3; 14 bases match TRBD2. CDR1 is LNHDA and CDR2 is SQIVND in the germline V gene (reference sequence). The V gene end was trimmed by 10 bases and the J gene end by 0 bases; junction bases not matched to a gene: 6. The CDR3 length is 16 residues. The DNA of the CDR3 is TGTGCCACCTTGACTAGCGGGAGGGCTAGCACAGATACGCAGTATTTT. Encoded protein: CATLTSGRASTDTQYF.

J is TRBJ2-7 and V is TRBV5-1; unclear D gene. Germline V gives CDR1 SGHRS, CDR2 YFSETQ. The CDR3 is 11 residues long. V dropped 1 base and J dropped 7 bases, with 6 bases sitting between them. The CDR3 spells CASSLKGEQYF. CDR3 sequence (DNA): TGCGCCAGCAGCTTGAAGGGAGAGCAGTACTTC.

Concerning this clone: A junction boundary mismatches the germline segment, possibly from a read error. This sequence joins TRBV11-2 and TRBJ2-7; D tentatively fits TRBD1 or TRBD2 (5 bases each). The CDR3 contains 13 residues. Germline V gives CDR1 SGHAT, CDR2 FQNNGV. The DNA for the CDR3 is TGTGCCAGCACCCGGGGTCCCATGACAGTTGTTTCGTTC. Amino acids: CASTRGPMTVVSF.

The genes are TRBV6-6 and TRBJ2-2, with D possibly being TRBD1 (6 bases). The V end lost 5 bases, the J end lost 6 bases, and 16 bases lay between the germline ends. CDR1 is MNHNY, CDR2 SVGAGI, per germline (reference sequence). This CDR3 spans 15 amino acids. This chain's CDR3 is CASSVTGNGAGELFF. As DNA, the CDR3 is TGTGCCAGCAGTGTAACAGGGAACGGGGCCGGGGAGCTGTTTTTT.